Here is one T cell receptor (beta chain) with its context. This record comes from a study of glioma-infiltrating T cells after dendritic cell vaccination. Study at large: Dendritic cell vaccination trial patients had either newly diagnosed or recurrent glioblastoma.

Patients had residual fresh-frozen tumor tissue and more than two years of survival data. All glioblastoma patients lacked an isocitrate dehydrogenase mutation. TCRB CDR3 was amplified from 2 ug genomic DNA or less. Sequenced by immunoSEQ multiplex PCR; TCRdb stores in-frame clones only, minus some. The sample holds around 89,000 clones; approximately 90% are singletons and the top ten take approximately 14%. Trimming left V 1 base short and J 7 bases short, with 17 bases between. CDR1 is MNHNS, CDR2 SASEGT, per germline. The CDR3 totals 16 residues. The sequence was obtained from a human donor with glioblastoma. Here the sequenced sample was blood, taken before dendritic cell vaccination. The V call is TRBV6-1, the J call TRBJ1-5, with a weak D call TRBD1 (6 bases). CDR3 in amino acids: CASSEVGTLPQQPQHF. CDR3 DNA: TGTGCCAGCAGTGAAGTGGGGACACTCCCCCAACAGCCCCAGCATTTT.